This T cell receptor (beta chain) was profiled in a study of blood T cell repertoires in COVID-19. The germline V and J ends were trimmed by 1 base and 7 bases, with 8 bases remaining between them. The CDR3 runs to 13 residues. A few counts support this clone. The table came from immunoSEQ multiplex PCR; TCRdb's copy has only in-frame clones and leaves some out. Of about 100,000 clones in the sample, over 75% were seen once. What was sequenced was peripheral blood. V usage is TRBV12-3 or TRBV12-4 and J usage is TRBJ1-5; tentative D call: TRBD1 (5 bases). The receptor's source is a human donor in a cohort sampled during active COVID-19. CDR3 nucleotide sequence: TGTGCCAGCAGTTTAGGGGGGGTCCAGCCCCAGCATTTT. As protein: CASSLGGVQPQHF.